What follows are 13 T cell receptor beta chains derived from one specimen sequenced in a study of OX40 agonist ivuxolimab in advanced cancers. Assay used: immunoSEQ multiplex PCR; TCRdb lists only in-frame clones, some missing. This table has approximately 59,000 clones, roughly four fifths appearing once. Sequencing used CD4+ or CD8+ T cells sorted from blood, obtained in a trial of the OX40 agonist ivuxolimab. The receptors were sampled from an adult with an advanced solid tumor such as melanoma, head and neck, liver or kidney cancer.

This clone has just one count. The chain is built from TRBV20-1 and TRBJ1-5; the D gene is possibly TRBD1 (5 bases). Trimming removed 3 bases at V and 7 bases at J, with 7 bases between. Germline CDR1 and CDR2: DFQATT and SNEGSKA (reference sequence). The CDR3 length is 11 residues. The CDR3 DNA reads TGCAGTGCTAGTGAGGGGCAGCCCCAGCATTTT. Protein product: CSASEGQPQHF.

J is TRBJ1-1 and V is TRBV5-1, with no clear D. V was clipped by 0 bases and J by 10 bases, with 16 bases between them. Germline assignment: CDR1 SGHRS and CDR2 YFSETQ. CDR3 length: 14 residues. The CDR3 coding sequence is TGCGCCAGCAGCTTGGAGGCAGGTATGGGTGTAGCTTTCTTT. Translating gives CASSLEAGMGVAFF.

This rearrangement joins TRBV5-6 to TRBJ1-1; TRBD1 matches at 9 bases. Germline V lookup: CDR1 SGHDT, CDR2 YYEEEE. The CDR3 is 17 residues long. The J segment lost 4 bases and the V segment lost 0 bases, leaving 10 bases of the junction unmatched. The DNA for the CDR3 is TGTGCCAGCAGCTTGGCTTTAGGGACAGGGTGGGTCACTGAAGCTTTCTTT. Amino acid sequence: CASSLALGTGWVTEAFF.

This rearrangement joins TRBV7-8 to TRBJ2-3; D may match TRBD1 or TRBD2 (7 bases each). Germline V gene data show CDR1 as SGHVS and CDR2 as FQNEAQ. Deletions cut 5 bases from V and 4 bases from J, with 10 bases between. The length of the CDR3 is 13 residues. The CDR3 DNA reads TGTGCCAGCAGCCCAGGGGGGGCAGATACGCAGTATTTT. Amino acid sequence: CASSPGGADTQYF.

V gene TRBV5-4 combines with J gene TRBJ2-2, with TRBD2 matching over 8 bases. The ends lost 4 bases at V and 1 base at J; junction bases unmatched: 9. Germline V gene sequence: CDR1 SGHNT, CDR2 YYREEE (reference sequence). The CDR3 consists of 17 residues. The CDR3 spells CASSPPGGPLNTGELFF. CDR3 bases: TGTGCCAGCAGCCCACCGGGGGGGCCCCTGAACACCGGGGAGCTGTTTTTT.

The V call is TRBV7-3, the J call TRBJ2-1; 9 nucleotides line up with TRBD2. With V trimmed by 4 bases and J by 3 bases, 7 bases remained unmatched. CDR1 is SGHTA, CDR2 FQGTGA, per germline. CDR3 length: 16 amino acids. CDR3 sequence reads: CASSSRLAAVYNEQFF. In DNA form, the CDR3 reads TGTGCCAGCAGCTCCCGACTAGCGGCCGTCTACAATGAGCAGTTCTTC.

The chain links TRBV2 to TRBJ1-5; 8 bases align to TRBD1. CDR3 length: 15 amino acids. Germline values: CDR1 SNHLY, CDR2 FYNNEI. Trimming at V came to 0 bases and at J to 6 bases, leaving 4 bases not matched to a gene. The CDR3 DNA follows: TGTGCCAGCAGTGAAGCCCGGACAGGGATTCAGCCCCAGCATTTT. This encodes CASSEARTGIQPQHF.

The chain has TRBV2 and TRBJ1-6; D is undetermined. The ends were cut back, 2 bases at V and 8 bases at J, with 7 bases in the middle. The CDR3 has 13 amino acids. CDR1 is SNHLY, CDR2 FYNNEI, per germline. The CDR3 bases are TGTGCCAGCAGTGAACCGGAGGATTCACCCCTCCACTTT. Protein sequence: CASSEPEDSPLHF.

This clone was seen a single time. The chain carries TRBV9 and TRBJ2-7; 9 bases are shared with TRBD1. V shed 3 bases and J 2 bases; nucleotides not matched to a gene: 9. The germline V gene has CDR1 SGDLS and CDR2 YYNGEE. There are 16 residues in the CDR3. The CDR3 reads CASSAYDRGFPYEQYF. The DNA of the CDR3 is TGTGCCAGCAGCGCCTATGACAGGGGGTTCCCCTACGAGCAGTACTTC. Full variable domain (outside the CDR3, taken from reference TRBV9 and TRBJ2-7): DSGVTQTPKHLITATGQRVTLRCSPRSGDLSVYWYQQSLDQGLQFLIQYYNGEERAKGNILERFSAQQFPDLHSELNLSSLELGDSALYFCASSAYDRGFPYEQYFGPGTRLTVT.

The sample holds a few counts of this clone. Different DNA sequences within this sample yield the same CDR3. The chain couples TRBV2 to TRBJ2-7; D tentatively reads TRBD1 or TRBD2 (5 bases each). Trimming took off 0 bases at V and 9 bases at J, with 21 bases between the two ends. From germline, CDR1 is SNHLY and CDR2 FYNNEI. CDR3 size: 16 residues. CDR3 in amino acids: CASSEARLGEYTVQYF. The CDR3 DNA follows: TGTGCCAGCAGTGAAGCGCGTTTAGGGGAGTATACTGTGCAGTACTTC.

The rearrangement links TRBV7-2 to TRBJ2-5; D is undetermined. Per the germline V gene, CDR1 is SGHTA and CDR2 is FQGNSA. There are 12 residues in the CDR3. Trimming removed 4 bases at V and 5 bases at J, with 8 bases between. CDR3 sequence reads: CASSSLGETQYF. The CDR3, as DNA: TGTGCCAGCAGCTCCTTGGGGGAGACCCAGTACTTC.

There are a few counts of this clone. The CDR3 is CASSYRTGGGNTIYF. DNA of the CDR3: TGTGCCAGCAGTTACCGGACAGGGGGTGGAAACACCATATATTTT. The chain carries TRBV6-5 and TRBJ1-3, with 10 bases lining up with TRBD1. Germline V gene data show CDR1 as MNHEY and CDR2 as SVGAGI. This CDR3 region has 15 residues. The J segment lost 3 bases and the V segment lost 2 bases, leaving 1 base of the junction unmatched.

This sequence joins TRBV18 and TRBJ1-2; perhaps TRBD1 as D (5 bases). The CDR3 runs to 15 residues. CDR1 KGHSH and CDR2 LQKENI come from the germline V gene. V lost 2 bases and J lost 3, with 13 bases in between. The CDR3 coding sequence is TGTGCCAGCTCACCAGCTCAGGGATCCGACTATGGCTACACCTTC. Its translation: CASSPAQGSDYGYTF. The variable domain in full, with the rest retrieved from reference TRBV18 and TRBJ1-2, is NAGVMQNPRHLVRRRGQEARLRCSPMKGHSHVYWYRQLPEEGLKFMVYLQKENIIDESGMPKERFSAEFPKEGPSILRIQQVVRGDSAAYFCASSPAQGSDYGYTFGSGTRLTVV.